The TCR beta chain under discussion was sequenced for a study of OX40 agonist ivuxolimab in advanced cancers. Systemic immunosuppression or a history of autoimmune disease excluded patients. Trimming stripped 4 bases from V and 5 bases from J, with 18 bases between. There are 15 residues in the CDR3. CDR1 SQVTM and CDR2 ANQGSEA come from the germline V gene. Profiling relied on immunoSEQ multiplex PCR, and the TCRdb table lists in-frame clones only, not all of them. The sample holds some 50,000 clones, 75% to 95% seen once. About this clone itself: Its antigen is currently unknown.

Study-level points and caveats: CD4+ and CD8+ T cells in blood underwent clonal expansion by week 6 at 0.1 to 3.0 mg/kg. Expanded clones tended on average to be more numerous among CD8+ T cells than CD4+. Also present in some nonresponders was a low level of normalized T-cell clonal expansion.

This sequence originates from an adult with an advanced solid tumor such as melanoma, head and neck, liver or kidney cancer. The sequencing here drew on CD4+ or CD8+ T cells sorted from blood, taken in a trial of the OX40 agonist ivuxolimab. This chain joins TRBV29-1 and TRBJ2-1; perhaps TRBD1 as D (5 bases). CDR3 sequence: CSVVWTPKADNEQFF. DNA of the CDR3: TGCAGCGTTGTTTGGACACCCAAAGCAGACAATGAGCAGTTCTTC.